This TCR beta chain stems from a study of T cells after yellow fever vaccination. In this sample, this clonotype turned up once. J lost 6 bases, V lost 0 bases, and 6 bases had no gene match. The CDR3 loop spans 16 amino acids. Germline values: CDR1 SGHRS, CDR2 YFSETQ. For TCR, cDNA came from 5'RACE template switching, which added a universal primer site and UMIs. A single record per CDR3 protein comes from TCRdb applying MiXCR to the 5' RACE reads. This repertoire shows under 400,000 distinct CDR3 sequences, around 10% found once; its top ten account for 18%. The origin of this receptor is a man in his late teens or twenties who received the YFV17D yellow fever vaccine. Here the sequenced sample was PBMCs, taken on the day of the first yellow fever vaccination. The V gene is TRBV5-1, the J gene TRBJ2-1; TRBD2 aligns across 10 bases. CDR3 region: CASSLAAVAGGNEQFF. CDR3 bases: TGCGCCAGCAGCTTGGCCGCGGTAGCGGGGGGCAATGAGCAGTTCTTC.